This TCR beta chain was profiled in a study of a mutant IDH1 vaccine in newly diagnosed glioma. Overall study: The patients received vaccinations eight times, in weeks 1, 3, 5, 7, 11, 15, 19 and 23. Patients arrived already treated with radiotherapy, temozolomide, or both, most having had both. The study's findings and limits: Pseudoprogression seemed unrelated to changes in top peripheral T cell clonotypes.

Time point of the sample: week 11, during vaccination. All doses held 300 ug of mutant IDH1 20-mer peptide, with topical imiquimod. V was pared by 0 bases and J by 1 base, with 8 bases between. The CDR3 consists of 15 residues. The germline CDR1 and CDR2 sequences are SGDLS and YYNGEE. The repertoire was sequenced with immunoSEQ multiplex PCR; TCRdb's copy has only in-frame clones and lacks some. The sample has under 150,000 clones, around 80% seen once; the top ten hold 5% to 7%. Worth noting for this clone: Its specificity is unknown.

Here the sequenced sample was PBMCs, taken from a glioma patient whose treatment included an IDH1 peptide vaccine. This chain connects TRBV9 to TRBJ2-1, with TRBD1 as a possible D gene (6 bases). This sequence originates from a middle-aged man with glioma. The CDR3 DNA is TGTGCCAGCAGCGTAGAGACAGGATCCTACAATGAGCAGTTCTTC. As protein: CASSVETGSYNEQFF.